This entry lists 26 T cell receptor beta chains sequenced from one sample in a study of PD-1 blockade in mismatch repair-deficient tumors. Profiled with immunoSEQ multiplex PCR; TCRdb holds only in-frame clones, not every one. This sample has 85,000 to 130,000 clones, with 82% found just once. The specimen comprised peripheral blood, sampled approximately 35 weeks after starting pembrolizumab. These receptors were obtained from an adult with mismatch repair-deficient cancer.

This clone was seen only once. This sequence joins TRBV27 and TRBJ1-1, with 12 positions matching TRBD1. Germline V gives CDR1 MNHEY, CDR2 SMNVEV (reference sequence). This CDR3 has 17 amino acids. Trimming cost V 5 bases and J 5 bases; bases outside gene matches: 12. The CDR3 region is CASSNSGTGGVGTEAFF. The CDR3 nucleotides are TGTGCCAGCAGTAACTCCGGGACAGGGGGCGTGGGGACTGAAGCTTTCTTT.

This clone was observed a single time. The junction does not match germline at one end; this may be a read error. The chain links TRBV10-3 to TRBJ2-1; perhaps TRBD2 as D (6 bases). CDR3 size: 18 residues. CDR1 is ENHRY and CDR2 is SYGVKD in the germline V gene. CDR3 in amino acids: CAISESGTSGSAVNEQFF. The CDR3 DNA is TGTGCCATCAGCGAGTCAGGGACGAGCGGGTCAGCGGTCAATGAGCAGTTCTTC.

The V call is TRBV18, the J call TRBJ1-1; the match to TRBD1 covers 8 bases. CDR1 and CDR2 (germline): KGHSH, LQKENI. This CDR3 is 15 amino acids long. V was clipped by 3 bases and J by 3 bases; unmatched bases: 6. DNA for the CDR3: TGTGCCAGCTCACCTAGACAGGGGATGGACACTGAAGCTTTCTTT. Protein sequence: CASSPRQGMDTEAFF.

V gene TRBV11-1 combines with J gene TRBJ2-1; possibly TRBD2 for D (5 bases). The V end lost 0 bases, the J end lost 5 bases, and 8 bases lay between the germline ends. Germline V gene sequence: CDR1 SGHAT, CDR2 FQDESV (reference sequence). The CDR3 loop spans 14 amino acids. The CDR3 protein is CASSLASVHNEQFF. The CDR3 DNA is TGTGCCAGCAGCTTAGCTAGCGTCCACAATGAGCAGTTCTTC.

This chain joins TRBV19 and TRBJ1-2; 8 positions match TRBD1. V gave up 2 bases and J gave up 5 bases; unmatched junction bases: 4. Germline V gene lookup returns CDR1 LNHDA and CDR2 SQIVND (reference sequence). The CDR3 covers 14 residues. This chain's CDR3 is CASSIQGAFYGYTF. The CDR3 nucleotides read TGTGCCAGTAGTATACAGGGGGCGTTTTATGGCTACACCTTC. Together with reference TRBV19 and TRBJ1-2, the CDR3 gives the full variable domain: DGGITQSPKYLFRKEGQNVTLSCEQNLNHDAMYWYRQDPGQGLRLIYYSQIVNDFQKGDIAEGYSVSREKKESFPLTVTSAQKNPTAFYLCASSIQGAFYGYTFGSGTRLTVV.

The genes are TRBV6-5 and TRBJ2-5, with 7 bases identical to TRBD1. V lost 3 bases to trimming and J lost 2 bases; unmatched junction nucleotides: 6. Germline V gives CDR1 MNHEY, CDR2 SVGAGI. The CDR3 extends over 15 amino acids. The CDR3 DNA is TGTGCCAGCAGTTATTCGGGACAGCCACAAGAGACCCAGTACTTC. Residues: CASSYSGQPQETQYF.

This clone was counted once. This chain uses TRBV11-2 with TRBJ2-2; D call uncertain. Germline V CDR1 and CDR2: SGHAT, FQNNGV. This CDR3 has 18 residues. V dropped 0 bases and J dropped 5 bases, with 19 bases sitting between them. CDR3 sequence (DNA): TGTGCCAGCAGCTTAGATTACGTTGGGCCTATTGGGACCGGGGAGCTGTTTTTT. Translating it yields CASSLDYVGPIGTGELFF.

This chain connects TRBV5-1 to TRBJ2-3; 8 bases match TRBD1. Germline V lookup: CDR1 SGHRS, CDR2 YFSETQ. V shed 0 bases and J 4 bases; nucleotides not matched to a gene: 4. This CDR3 is built from 15 residues. The CDR3 is CASSLEGRGPDTQYF. The CDR3 DNA reads TGCGCCAGCAGCTTGGAGGGCAGGGGGCCAGATACGCAGTATTTT.

The chain carries TRBV9 and TRBJ2-3; 10 nucleotides line up with TRBD2. Per the germline V gene, CDR1 is SGDLS and CDR2 is YYNGEE. V shed 4 bases, J shed 1 base, and the junction held 6 bases outside the gene matches. The CDR3 totals 16 residues. The CDR3 is CASSSLAGVGTDTQYF. For the CDR3, the DNA is TGTGCCAGCAGCTCCCTAGCGGGAGTTGGCACAGATACGCAGTATTTT.

This chain links TRBV7-2 with TRBJ1-5; TRBD1 is a possible D gene (6 bases). Trimming stripped 2 bases from V and 1 base from J, with 12 bases between. The CDR3 is made up of 16 amino acids. Germline CDR1 and CDR2: SGHTA and FQGNSA. CDR3: CASSLSGVGSNQPQHF. For the CDR3, the DNA is TGTGCCAGCAGCTTATCAGGGGTGGGGAGCAATCAGCCCCAGCATTTT. Full variable domain (remainder filled in from reference TRBV7-2 and TRBJ1-5): GAGVSQSPSNKVTEKGKDVELRCDPISGHTALYWYRQSLGQGLEFLIYFQGNSAPDKSGLPSDRFSAERTGGSVSTLTIQRTQQEDSAVYLCASSLSGVGSNQPQHFGDGTRLSIL.

For the CDR3, the DNA is TGCGCCAGCAGCCCCGGTCCCAATGGGTACGAGCAGTACTTC. Residues: CASSPGPNGYEQYF. V is TRBV4-3 and J is TRBJ2-7; D unclear. Germline CDR1 and CDR2: LGHNA and YSLEER. The CDR3 runs to 14 residues. Trimming left V 4 bases short and J 4 bases short, with 14 bases between.

This rearrangement joins TRBV9 to TRBJ2-1, with 13 bases identical to TRBD2. The CDR3 covers 20 residues. J was trimmed by 5 bases and V by 0 bases; bases with no gene match: 14. The germline V gene encodes CDR1 SGDLS and CDR2 YYNGEE. CDR3 DNA sequence: TGTGCCAGCAGCGTAGAAATCCCACTAGCGGGAGGGCCAGGGGACAATGAGCAGTTCTTC. It codes for CASSVEIPLAGGPGDNEQFF. Full variable domain (rest looked up from reference TRBV9 and TRBJ2-1): DSGVTQTPKHLITATGQRVTLRCSPRSGDLSVYWYQQSLDQGLQFLIQYYNGEERAKGNILERFSAQQFPDLHSELNLSSLELGDSALYFCASSVEIPLAGGPGDNEQFFGPGTRLTVL.

The gene calls are TRBV5-4 and TRBJ2-1; TRBD2 matches 9 bases. CDR1 SGHNT and CDR2 YYREEE come from the germline V gene (reference sequence). J was trimmed by 10 bases and V by 9 bases; bases with no gene match: 5. The CDR3 is 11 residues long. Here the CDR3 reads CATQSGREQFF. The CDR3 nucleotides read TGTGCCACCCAAAGCGGGAGGGAGCAGTTCTTC.

V gene TRBV4-2 combines with J gene TRBJ1-4, with a tentative D call TRBD1 (5 bases). This CDR3 region has 16 residues. Trimming took off 0 bases at V and 2 bases at J, with 10 bases between the two ends. The germline gives CDR1 LGHNA, CDR2 YNFKEQ. CDR3 region: CASSQEVGGTNEKLFF. The CDR3 DNA sequence: TGTGCCAGCAGCCAAGAGGTTGGGGGGACTAATGAAAAACTGTTTTTT.

The rearrangement uses TRBV4-1 and TRBJ2-3; D gene ambiguous. This CDR3 is built from 12 residues. V was cut by 1 base and J by 6 bases, with 5 bases left in between. In germline, CDR1 is MGHRA, CDR2 YSYEKL. CDR3 loop: CASSQGWDTQYF. CDR3 DNA: TGCGCCAGCAGCCAAGGATGGGATACGCAGTATTTT.

A single count supports this clone. The chain links TRBV28 to TRBJ2-3, with TRBD1 matching over 9 bases. Germline assignment: CDR1 MDHEN and CDR2 SYDVKM. CDR3 length: 15 residues. V trimming: 6 bases; J trimming: 4 bases; junction bases outside the gene matches: 8. The CDR3 loop reads CASRTGTGRPDTQYF. The CDR3 nucleotides are TGTGCCAGCAGGACCGGGACAGGGCGCCCAGATACGCAGTATTTT.

This chain joins TRBV5-6 and TRBJ2-3; 7 bases fit TRBD2. V shed 4 bases and J 0 bases; nucleotides not matched to a gene: 5. The CDR3 is made up of 15 amino acids. Looked up from germline, CDR1 is SGHDT and CDR2 is YYEEEE. In nucleotides, the CDR3 is TGTGCCAGCAGCACGGGACTACCTAGCACAGATACGCAGTATTTT. Residues: CASSTGLPSTDTQYF.

This clone was counted a few times. The V and J genes are TRBV7-9 and TRBJ1-2; weak D call: TRBD1 (5 bases). The CDR3 length is 14 residues. The germline V gene encodes CDR1 SEHNR and CDR2 FQNEAQ (reference sequence). V was trimmed by 3 bases and J by 2 bases, leaving 10 bases between them. CDR3 region: CASSLGGRNYGYTF. The CDR3 coding sequence is TGTGCCAGCAGCTTGGGGGGTAGGAACTATGGCTACACCTTC. The variable domain in full, completed from reference TRBV7-9 and TRBJ1-2, reads DTGVSQNPRHKITKRGQNVTFRCDPISEHNRLYWYRQTLGQGPEFLTYFQNEAQLEKSRLLSDRFSAERPKGSFSTLEIQRTEQGDSAMYLCASSLGGRNYGYTFGSGTRLTVV.

The chain carries TRBV14 and TRBJ2-3; D possibly matches TRBD1 or TRBD2 (6 bases each). Per the germline V gene, CDR1 is SGHDN and CDR2 is FVKESK. The germline V and J ends were trimmed by 5 bases and 4 bases, with 19 bases remaining between them. The CDR3 sequence is 16 residues long. This chain's CDR3 is CASSYLGGAMADTQYF. CDR3 nucleotide sequence: TGTGCCAGCAGCTACCTCGGGGGCGCGATGGCAGATACGCAGTATTTT.

This clone appeared a single time. V usage is TRBV4-2 and J usage is TRBJ2-1; no reliable D call. The germline CDR1 and CDR2 sequences are LGHNA and YNFKEQ. V was shortened by 0 bases and J by 1 base, with 13 bases between the two germline ends. This CDR3 contains 17 residues. CDR3 in amino acids: CASSQDLARFSYNEQFF. In nucleotides, the CDR3 is TGTGCCAGCAGCCAAGATTTGGCACGGTTTTCCTACAATGAGCAGTTCTTC.

CDR3 coding DNA: TGCGCCAGCAGCTTGGCCGAGGGGCGGGGAAACACCATATATTTT. Encoded protein: CASSLAEGRGNTIYF. The chain links TRBV5-1 to TRBJ1-3, with a weak D call TRBD1 (5 bases). The CDR3 loop spans 15 amino acids. V was trimmed by 0 bases and J by 4 bases, leaving 11 bases between them. From germline, CDR1 is SGHRS and CDR2 YFSETQ.

This clone was seen more than once but under ten times. The chain links TRBV6-1 to TRBJ2-5, with no clear D. CDR1 and CDR2 (germline): MNHNS, SASEGT. The CDR3 is made up of 18 amino acids. V dropped 4 bases and J dropped 1 base, with 22 bases sitting between them. The CDR3 DNA is TGTGCCAGCAGTGCCTCCGGGCTCGCCCCGGCCGGCCAAGAGACCCAGTACTTC. Its protein is CASSASGLAPAGQETQYF.

This chain connects TRBV29-1 to TRBJ2-5, with TRBD1 matching over 8 bases. Germline loops: CDR1 SQVTM, CDR2 ANQGSEA. The trim removed 3 bases at V and 5 bases at J, leaving 5 bases unmatched. This CDR3 region has 13 residues. Written as DNA, the CDR3 is TGCAGCGTTGACAGGGGGCGCAGGGAGACCCAGTACTTC. The encoded protein is CSVDRGRRETQYF.

The chain carries TRBV6-1 and TRBJ1-2; 7 bases are shared with TRBD1. Germline CDR1 reads MNHNS; CDR2 reads SASEGT. The J segment lost 3 bases and the V segment lost 10 bases, leaving 8 bases of the junction unmatched. This CDR3 region has 13 residues. The chain's CDR3 is CATQRGLDYGYTF. CDR3 in DNA: TGTGCCACCCAGAGGGGGCTTGACTATGGCTACACCTTC.

The rearrangement uses TRBV25-1 and TRBJ1-3; 8 nucleotides agree with TRBD1. The V gene end was trimmed by 10 bases and the J gene end by 0 bases; junction bases not matched to a gene: 14. This CDR3 is 17 amino acids long. Germline CDR1 is MGHDK and CDR2 is SYGVNS. CDR3 DNA sequence: TGTGCCACCTCCCCTTCACGCCAGGGGGCCTCTGGAAACACCATATATTTT. It encodes CATSPSRQGASGNTIYF.

The V and J genes are TRBV9 and TRBJ2-3; 8 positions agree with TRBD1. V dropped 4 bases and J dropped 2; count of bases not matched to a gene: 3. The CDR3 extends over 14 amino acids. Germline V lookup: CDR1 SGDLS, CDR2 YYNGEE. CDR3 DNA sequence: TGTGCCAGCAGCAAGGACAGGGTCACAGATACGCAGTATTTT. The encoded protein is CASSKDRVTDTQYF.